The 26 T cell receptor beta chains below all came from one sample that was sequenced in a study of blood T cell repertoires in COVID-19. Profiled with immunoSEQ multiplex PCR; TCRdb holds only in-frame clones, not every one. The table includes roughly 15,000 clones, more than 80% detected once. Sequenced sample: peripheral blood. These receptors were obtained from a human donor in a cohort sampled during active COVID-19.

The chain carries TRBV9 and TRBJ2-3; possibly TRBD2 for D (7 bases). The ends were cut back, 4 bases at V and 5 bases at J, with 17 bases in the middle. The CDR3 consists of 15 residues. CDR1 and CDR2 from the germline V gene are SGDLS and YYNGEE. The CDR3 reads CASSFRGGQGDTQYF. The CDR3, as DNA: TGTGCCAGCAGCTTTAGGGGGGGCCAGGGAGATACGCAGTATTTT.

This clone was seen once. The chain employs TRBV10-2 and TRBJ1-5, with 7 bases identical to TRBD1. After removal of 0 bases from V and 4 bases from J, the junction contained 0 bases not matched to a gene. Germline CDR1 is WSHSY and CDR2 is SAAADI. This CDR3 spans 14 amino acids. The CDR3 sequence: CASSESRGNQPQHF. The CDR3 region has the DNA TGCGCCAGCAGTGAGTCCAGGGGGAATCAGCCCCAGCATTTT.

The chain uses TRBV19 and TRBJ2-6; weak D call: TRBD1 (6 bases). V shed 3 bases and J shed 0 bases, with 9 bases lying between them. The CDR3 has 16 amino acids. The germline CDR1 and CDR2 sequences are LNHDA and SQIVND (reference sequence). CDR3 coding DNA: TGTGCCAGTAGTATTACAGGGACCTCTGGGGCCAACGTCCTGACTTTC. It specifies CASSITGTSGANVLTF.

The V gene is TRBV5-8, the J gene TRBJ2-1; 10 bases align to TRBD1. Germline loops: CDR1 SGHTS, CDR2 YDEGEE. There are 14 residues in the CDR3. Trimming took 6 bases from V and 4 from J; bases not matched to a gene: 4. The CDR3 spells CASTSDRGYNEQFF. The CDR3 coding sequence is TGTGCCAGCACCTCGGACAGGGGGTACAATGAGCAGTTCTTC.

The genes are TRBV5-5 and TRBJ1-1; 9 bases fit TRBD1. The CDR3 sequence is 14 residues long. The germline V gene encodes CDR1 SGHKS and CDR2 YYEKEE (reference sequence). Unmatched junction bases numbered 4, after V lost 3 bases and J lost 4 bases. The CDR3 protein is CASSWDRVTTEAFF. In DNA, the CDR3 is TGTGCCAGCAGCTGGGACAGGGTGACCACTGAAGCTTTCTTT.

The chain has TRBV6-5 and TRBJ1-1, with D possibly TRBD1 on 6 matching bases. The V gene lost 2 bases and the J gene lost 1 base, with 8 bases spanning the gap. This CDR3 has 14 amino acids. Per germline, CDR1 MNHEY and CDR2 SVGAGI. The CDR3 loop reads CASSYIRGNTEAFF. In DNA, the CDR3 is TGTGCCAGCAGTTACATCAGGGGGAACACTGAAGCTTTCTTT.

V is TRBV11-2 and J is TRBJ2-2; TRBD2 matches at 12 bases. The CDR3 is made up of 17 amino acids. V lost 7 bases to trimming and J lost 0 bases; unmatched junction nucleotides: 6. In germline, CDR1 is SGHAT, CDR2 FQNNGV. The CDR3 DNA reads TGTGCCAGCACCGGAACTAGCGGGGGGTCGAACACCGGGGAGCTGTTTTTT. Translating gives CASTGTSGGSNTGELFF.

This clone is a singleton in its sample. V gene TRBV12-3 or TRBV12-4 combines with J gene TRBJ2-3; no firm D call. With 6 bases removed from V and 6 bases from J, the gap between germline ends came to 4 bases. The CDR3 has 10 amino acids. CDR3 protein: CASSRDTQYF. CDR3 DNA sequence: TGTGCCAGCAGCAGGGATACGCAGTATTTT.

This chain joins TRBV2 and TRBJ2-5, with D unclear. CDR1 and CDR2 (germline): SNHLY, FYNNEI. Trimming left V 4 bases short and J 5 bases short, with 8 bases between. The CDR3 extends over 12 amino acids. DNA of the CDR3: TGTGCCAGCAGTGGGGCTATGGAGACCCAGTACTTC. Encoded protein: CASSGAMETQYF.

V and J are TRBV20-1 and TRBJ1-1; D remains ambiguous. CDR1 is DFQATT, CDR2 SNEGSKA, per germline (reference sequence). Trimming left V 2 bases short and J 4 bases short, with 5 bases between. The CDR3 contains 11 residues. The CDR3 nucleotides are TGCAGTGCTAGACGTGTCACTGAAGCTTTCTTT. Translation gives CSARRVTEAFF.

The V and J genes are TRBV5-1 and TRBJ1-1, with a weak D call TRBD1 (6 bases). The CDR3 covers 15 residues. The ends were cut back, 4 bases at V and 4 bases at J, with 17 bases in the middle. Germline V gene data show CDR1 as SGHRS and CDR2 as YFSETQ. The CDR3: CASSPETGLGTEAFF. In DNA, the CDR3 is TGCGCCAGCAGCCCCGAGACAGGCCTCGGCACTGAAGCTTTCTTT.

The chain couples TRBV2 to TRBJ2-3, with D perhaps matching TRBD2 (6 bases). V lost 2 bases, J lost 1 base, and 10 bases lay in between. The CDR3 covers 15 residues. Per the germline V gene, CDR1 is SNHLY and CDR2 is FYNNEI. The CDR3 spells CASSESGGGTDTQYF. CDR3 DNA sequence: TGTGCCAGCAGTGAATCGGGCGGGGGCACAGATACGCAGTATTTT.

V usage is TRBV18 and J usage is TRBJ2-1; 8 bases align to TRBD2. Germline-derived CDR1 and CDR2 are KGHSH and LQKENI. Trimming took 3 bases from V and 9 from J; bases not matched to a gene: 13. The length of the CDR3 is 16 residues. The CDR3 here is CASSPPGRGVTVEQFF. DNA for the CDR3: TGTGCCAGCTCACCCCCGGGGCGGGGGGTCACCGTTGAGCAGTTCTTC.

This clone was detected only a few times. This sequence joins TRBV28 and TRBJ1-2; D is unclear. This CDR3 region has 13 residues. Trimming took 2 bases from V and 8 from J, leaving 12 bases between them. The germline gives CDR1 MDHEN, CDR2 SYDVKM. CDR3 DNA sequence: TGTGCCAGCAGTTTACTCTCACAAAACGGCTACACCTTC. It encodes CASSLLSQNGYTF.

The chain uses TRBV10-2 and TRBJ1-3; D gene unclear. The CDR3 is made up of 14 amino acids. The germline CDR1 and CDR2 sequences are WSHSY and SAAADI. Trimming removed 2 bases at V and 2 bases at J, with 7 bases between. The CDR3 sequence: CASSEAPAGNTIYF. CDR3 nucleotide sequence: TGCGCCAGCAGTGAGGCCCCAGCTGGAAACACCATATATTTT.

This clone was detected once. The chain carries TRBV30 and TRBJ1-1, with TRBD1 matching over 12 bases. CDR1 and CDR2 from the germline V gene are GTSNPN and SVGIG (reference sequence). The CDR3 covers 16 residues. V lost 1 base, J lost 5 bases, and 8 bases stayed unmatched. The CDR3 spells CAWSAGTGGLGTEAFF. The CDR3 bases are TGTGCCTGGAGTGCCGGGACAGGGGGCTTGGGAACTGAAGCTTTCTTT.

Concerning this clone: One end of the junction varies from germline; a read error may be responsible. This sequence joins TRBV6-5 and TRBJ2-6; D perhaps matches TRBD1 (5 bases). The CDR3 length is 13 residues. Germline-derived CDR1 and CDR2 are MNHEY and SVGAGI. The CDR3 DNA reads TGTGCCACCACAGTCTCTGGGGCCAACGTCCCGACTTTC. Amino acid sequence: CATTVSGANVPTF.

The chain recombines TRBV12-1 with TRBJ2-7; TRBD2 was called by the table and not checked on the DNA. TRBV12-1 is a pseudogene segment. The CDR3 length is 20 residues. As DNA, the CDR3 is TGTGCCAGCAGCTCTATCATATGGGGTTGTAGCGGGGCAACACCCTACGAGCAGTACTTC. This translates into CASSSIIWGCSGATPYEQYF.

J is TRBJ1-2 and V is TRBV4-2, with D hard to call. V dropped 8 bases and J dropped 2 bases, with 9 bases sitting between them. The germline V gene encodes CDR1 LGHNA and CDR2 YNFKEQ. There are 12 residues in the CDR3. The CDR3 nucleotides are TGTGCCAGCCGTTGGGAGAACTATGGCTACACCTTC. It is translated as CASRWENYGYTF.

V and J are TRBV2 and TRBJ2-4, with D unresolved. This CDR3 contains 14 residues. Per the germline V gene, CDR1 is SNHLY and CDR2 is FYNNEI. V lost 4 bases to trimming and J lost 11 bases, with 18 bases between them. The CDR3 DNA follows: TGTGCCAGCAGTGCTAACCAGGCCCTTCGGTTTCAGTACTTC. It specifies CASSANQALRFQYF.

The J gene is TRBJ2-7, the V gene TRBV5-1; D is uncertain. The germline V and J ends were trimmed by 0 bases and 2 bases, with 6 bases remaining between them. Germline CDR1 is SGHRS and CDR2 is YFSETQ. The CDR3 consists of 13 residues. The CDR3 coding sequence is TGCGCCAGCAGCTTGGACCAGGCCTACGAGCAGTACTTC. Its protein product is CASSLDQAYEQYF. Full variable domain (rest looked up from reference TRBV5-1 and TRBJ2-7): KAGVTQTPRYLIKTRGQQVTLSCSPISGHRSVSWYQQTPGQGLQFLFEYFSETQRNKGNFPGRFSGRQFSNSRSEMNVSTLELGDSALYLCASSLDQAYEQYFGPGTRLTVT.

This chain uses TRBV4-1 with TRBJ2-7; 13 bases map to TRBD2. With V trimmed by 0 bases and J by 3 bases, 8 bases remained unmatched. Germline lookup yields CDR1 MGHRA and CDR2 YSYEKL. This CDR3 has 18 residues. The CDR3 DNA follows: TGCGCCAGCAGCCAAGATAGGTTAGGGACTAGCGGGAACTACGAGCAGTACTTC. This gives the protein CASSQDRLGTSGNYEQYF.

This chain connects TRBV7-5 to TRBJ1-4; the table's TRBD1 call for D was not verified on the DNA. TRBV7-5 is a pseudogene. The CDR3 covers 18 residues. DNA of the CDR3: TGTGCCAGAAGCTCCTGGACAGGGGAGGATCGTAAGGGTGAAAAACTGTTTTTT. Its translation is CARSSWTGEDRKGEKLFF.

In DNA form, the CDR3 reads TGTGCCAGCAGCCAGGAATACAGGCCTTCGAACACCGGGGAGCTGTTTTTT. This codes for CASSQEYRPSNTGELFF. V is TRBV4-2 and J is TRBJ2-2, with D possibly matching TRBD1 (5 bases). Trimming removed 3 bases from V and 0 bases from J, with 14 bases in between. The CDR3 spans 17 residues. The germline V gene has CDR1 LGHNA and CDR2 YNFKEQ.

The chain employs TRBV5-1 and TRBJ1-6; D gene unclear. The CDR3 runs 18 residues. V gave up 3 bases and J gave up 1 base, with 17 bases separating them. Germline lookup yields CDR1 SGHRS and CDR2 YFSETQ. DNA for the CDR3: TGCGCCAGCAGCTCCCAGACGGCAGGAGGGTCCTATAATTCACCCCTCCACTTT. Protein sequence: CASSSQTAGGSYNSPLHF. Complete variable domain (other parts from reference TRBV5-1 and TRBJ1-6): KAGVTQTPRYLIKTRGQQVTLSCSPISGHRSVSWYQQTPGQGLQFLFEYFSETQRNKGNFPGRFSGRQFSNSRSEMNVSTLELGDSALYLCASSSQTAGGSYNSPLHFGNGTRLTVT.

This chain connects TRBV2 to TRBJ1-6, with TRBD1 as a possible D gene (5 bases). V was cut by 6 bases and J by 10 bases, with 13 bases left in between. The germline gives CDR1 SNHLY, CDR2 FYNNEI. The CDR3 sequence is 13 residues long. CDR3 in DNA: TGTGCCAGCAGAGCGGGGGTTCTATCACCCCTCCACTTT. This gives the protein CASRAGVLSPLHF.